The clone carrying this TCR beta chain was detected a few times. Its target is unknown. TCRdb keeps only in-frame clones here, not all; method: immunoSEQ multiplex PCR. The sample has under 80,000 clones, about 86% seen once. These data belong to a study of OX40 agonist ivuxolimab in advanced cancers. About the research overall: Clinicians treated patients with ivuxolimab, an agonistic anti-OX40 (CD134) antibody. Treatment received earlier with anti-PD-1, anti-PD-L1 or anti-CTLA-4 agents was allowed, and approximately 44% had some. The study's findings and limits: Low normalized T-cell clonal expansion also characterized some of the nonresponders. Compared with others, partial responders at 0.1-3.0 mg/kg displayed clonal expansion among the lowest.

Germline trimming cut 0 bases from V and 3 bases from J; bases unmatched to any gene: 3. Germline V lookup: CDR1 SGDLS, CDR2 YYNGEE. The CDR3 is 15 amino acids. Sequenced here: CD4+ or CD8+ T cells sorted from blood, sampled in a trial of the OX40 agonist ivuxolimab. The TCR sequence derives from an adult with an advanced solid tumor such as melanoma, head and neck, liver or kidney cancer. V gene TRBV9 combines with J gene TRBJ1-3; TRBD1 matches 7 bases. The CDR3 nucleotides are TGTGCCAGCAGCGTAGGGAGGGGGCTTGGAAACACCATATATTTT. It encodes CASSVGRGLGNTIYF.